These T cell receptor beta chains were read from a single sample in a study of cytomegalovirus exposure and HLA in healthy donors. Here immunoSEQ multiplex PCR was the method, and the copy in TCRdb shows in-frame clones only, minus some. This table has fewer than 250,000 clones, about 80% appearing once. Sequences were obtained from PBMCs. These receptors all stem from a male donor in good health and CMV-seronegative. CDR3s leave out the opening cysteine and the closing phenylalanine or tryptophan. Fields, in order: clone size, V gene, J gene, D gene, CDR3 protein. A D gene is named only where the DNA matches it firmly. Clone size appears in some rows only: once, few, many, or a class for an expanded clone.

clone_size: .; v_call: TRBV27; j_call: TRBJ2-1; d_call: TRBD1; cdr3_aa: ASSLGQAGEQF
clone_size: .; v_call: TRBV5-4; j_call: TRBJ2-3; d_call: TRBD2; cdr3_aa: ASSLPGLARGLGDTDTQY
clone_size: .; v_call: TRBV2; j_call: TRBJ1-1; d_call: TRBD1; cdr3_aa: ASSLDRVKTEAF
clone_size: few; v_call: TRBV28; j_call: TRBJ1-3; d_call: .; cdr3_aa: ASSLLRVASGNTIY
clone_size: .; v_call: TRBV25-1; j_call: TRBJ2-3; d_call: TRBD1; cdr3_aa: ASSELGRGTGGGYTQY
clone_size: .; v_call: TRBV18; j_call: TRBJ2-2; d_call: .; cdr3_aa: ASSPPGGTYPGELF
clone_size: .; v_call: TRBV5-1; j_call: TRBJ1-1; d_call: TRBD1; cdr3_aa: ASSLATGGGYTEAF
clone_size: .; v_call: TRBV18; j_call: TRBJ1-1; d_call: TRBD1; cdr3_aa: ASSRDRGGTEAF
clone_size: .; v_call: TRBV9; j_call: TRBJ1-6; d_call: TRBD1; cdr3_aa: ASSVGDSYNSPLH
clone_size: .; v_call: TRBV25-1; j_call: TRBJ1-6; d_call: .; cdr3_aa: ASSDTGTSPLH
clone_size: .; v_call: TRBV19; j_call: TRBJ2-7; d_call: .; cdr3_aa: ASGLEGGEQY
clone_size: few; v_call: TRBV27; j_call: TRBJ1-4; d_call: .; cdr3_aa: ASSSTDPGDQTTNEKLF
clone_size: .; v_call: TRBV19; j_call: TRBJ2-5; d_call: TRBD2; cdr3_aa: ASIGVAGGDLETQY
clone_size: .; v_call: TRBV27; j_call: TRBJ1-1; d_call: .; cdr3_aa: ASSWGLAGPNTEAF
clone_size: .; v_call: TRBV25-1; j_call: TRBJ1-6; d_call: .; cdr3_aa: ASSEWEGQGMGSPLH
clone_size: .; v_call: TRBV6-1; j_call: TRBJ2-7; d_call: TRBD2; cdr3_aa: ASSPPSGGAWEQY
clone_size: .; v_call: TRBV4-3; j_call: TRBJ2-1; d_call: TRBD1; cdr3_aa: ASSHGQGAYNEQF
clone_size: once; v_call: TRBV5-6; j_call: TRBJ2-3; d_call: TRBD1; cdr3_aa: ASITLGQGSANTQY
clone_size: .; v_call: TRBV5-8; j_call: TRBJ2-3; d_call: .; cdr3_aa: ASRSSTDTQY
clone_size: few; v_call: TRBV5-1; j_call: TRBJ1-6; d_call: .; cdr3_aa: ASSLDGNSPLH
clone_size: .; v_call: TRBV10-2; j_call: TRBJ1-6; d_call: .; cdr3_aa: ASRGGTNSPLH
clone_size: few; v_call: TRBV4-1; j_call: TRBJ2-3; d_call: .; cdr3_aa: ASSQGIGADTQY
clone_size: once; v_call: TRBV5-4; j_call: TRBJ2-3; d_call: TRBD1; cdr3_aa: ASSLPGQGVTDTQY
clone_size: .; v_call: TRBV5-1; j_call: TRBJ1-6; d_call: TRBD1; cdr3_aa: ASSVTGVPLH